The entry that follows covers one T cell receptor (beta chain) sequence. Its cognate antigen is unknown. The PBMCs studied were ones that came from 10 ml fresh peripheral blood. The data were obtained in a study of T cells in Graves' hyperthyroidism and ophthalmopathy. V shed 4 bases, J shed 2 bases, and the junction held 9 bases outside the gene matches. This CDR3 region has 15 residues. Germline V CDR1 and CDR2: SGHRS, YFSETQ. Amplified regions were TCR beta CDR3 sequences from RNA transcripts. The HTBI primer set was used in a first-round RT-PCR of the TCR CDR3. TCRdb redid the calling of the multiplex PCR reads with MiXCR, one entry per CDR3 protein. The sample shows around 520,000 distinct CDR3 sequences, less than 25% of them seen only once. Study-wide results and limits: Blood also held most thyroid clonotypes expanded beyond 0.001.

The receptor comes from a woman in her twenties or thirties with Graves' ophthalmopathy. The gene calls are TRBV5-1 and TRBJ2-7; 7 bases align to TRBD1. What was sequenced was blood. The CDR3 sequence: CASSRGYRGTYEQYF. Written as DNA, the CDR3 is TGCGCCAGCAGCCGGGGCTACAGGGGAACCTACGAGCAGTACTTC.